The 14 T cell receptor beta chains below all came from one sample that was sequenced in a study of neurological immune-mediated disorders. MiXCR was run by TCRdb on the 5' RACE reads, yielding one entry per CDR3 protein. The sample consists of about 45,000 distinct CDR3 sequences, 20% to 25% of them appearing once. The time point denotes: technical triplicate 3. The source material was PBMCs. The source is a man in his 60s with HTLV-1-associated myelopathy (HAM/TSP).

In its sample, this clonotype was seen many times. The CDR3 nucleotides read TGCGCCAGCAGCTTGGGGGGAACTTACGAGCAGTACTTC. Protein: CASSLGGTYEQYF. The chain links TRBV5-1 to TRBJ2-7; D is unclear. V was pared by 0 bases and J by 4 bases, with 8 bases between. Germline CDR1 reads SGHRS; CDR2 reads YFSETQ. The CDR3 covers 13 residues. The whole variable domain, filled in from reference TRBV5-1 and TRBJ2-7, reads KAGVTQTPRYLIKTRGQQVTLSCSPISGHRSVSWYQQTPGQGLQFLFEYFSETQRNKGNFPGRFSGRQFSNSRSEMNVSTLELGDSALYLCASSLGGTYEQYFGPGTRLTVT.

This clonotype showed up many times. The V and J genes are TRBV6-1 and TRBJ2-7; 10 bases fit TRBD2. Germline V lookup: CDR1 MNHNS, CDR2 SASEGT. The CDR3 has 15 amino acids. V lost 7 bases, J lost 2 bases, and 8 bases stayed unmatched. The CDR3 DNA reads TGTGCCAGCACCCTTGGACTAGCGGATCCCTACGAGCAGTACTTC. The encoded protein is CASTLGLADPYEQYF.

This clonotype showed up just a few times. The chain employs TRBV3-1 and TRBJ2-1; D remains ambiguous. The CDR3 sequence is 12 residues long. The germline gives CDR1 LGHDT, CDR2 YNNKEL (reference sequence). V lost 11 bases and J lost 7, with 15 bases in between. The chain's CDR3 is CACGQKRNEQFF. CDR3 in DNA: TGTGCCTGCGGCCAAAAGAGGAATGAGCAGTTCTTC.

The chain combines TRBV12-3 or TRBV12-4 with TRBJ1-2; D is ambiguous. CDR3 length: 15 residues. The V gene lost 6 bases and the J gene lost 2 bases, with 16 bases spanning the gap. The DNA of the CDR3 is TGTGCCAGCAGCCCCGCGAGCAGAAGCAACTATGGCTACACCTTC. It codes for CASSPASRSNYGYTF.

This clonotype occurred many times. The genes are TRBV5-6 and TRBJ2-3; 8 nucleotides line up with TRBD2. The J segment lost 6 bases and the V segment lost 5 bases, leaving 14 bases of the junction unmatched. The length of the CDR3 is 16 residues. Germline V gene data show CDR1 as SGHDT and CDR2 as YYEEEE. The DNA for the CDR3 is TGTGCCAGCAGGGGGGGGTCGGGAGGGCCCATTGATACGCAGTATTTT. This encodes CASRGGSGGPIDTQYF.

The table lists this clonotype with many counts. V is TRBV2 and J is TRBJ2-4; 10 nucleotides match TRBD2. Per the germline V gene, CDR1 is SNHLY and CDR2 is FYNNEI. CDR3 length equals 16 residues. V trimming: 4 bases; J trimming: 7 bases; junction bases outside the gene matches: 10. CDR3 DNA sequence: TGTGCCAGCAGTGCCGGACTAGCGGAGGGGCGGAACATTCAGTACTTC. As protein: CASSAGLAEGRNIQYF.

This clonotype was counted at least ten times. The chain recombines TRBV4-1 with TRBJ2-1; possibly TRBD2 for D (5 bases). This CDR3 comprises 19 residues. The ends were cut back, 5 bases at V and 0 bases at J, with 23 bases in the middle. CDR1 is MGHRA, CDR2 YSYEKL, per germline. The CDR3 bases are TGCGCCAGCAGCAACCCTAGGCTAGCTATCCGGCCCTCCTACAATGAGCAGTTCTTC. Translation gives CASSNPRLAIRPSYNEQFF.

This clonotype was picked up many times. The chain carries TRBV9 and TRBJ2-1; 9 bases are shared with TRBD2. Unmatched junction bases numbered 10, after V lost 3 bases and J lost 9 bases. This CDR3 has 15 residues. Germline V gene sequence: CDR1 SGDLS, CDR2 YYNGEE. The CDR3 reads CASSAQPGLAVEQFF. The CDR3 nucleotides are TGTGCCAGCAGCGCACAACCGGGACTAGCTGTTGAGCAGTTCTTC.

This clonotype was detected only once. The rearrangement uses TRBV12-3 or TRBV12-4 and TRBJ1-1, with D tentatively TRBD1 (6 bases). CDR3 size: 13 residues. V lost 5 bases, J lost 11 bases, and 18 bases lay in between. CDR3 loop: CASSPGTPSSAFF. DNA of the CDR3: TGTGCCAGCAGTCCCGGGACACCCAGCTCGGCTTTCTTT.

This clonotype is categorized as medium-sized. This chain connects TRBV12-3 or TRBV12-4 to TRBJ1-1; D not resolved. Trimming took 1 base from V and 2 from J, leaving 5 bases between them. The CDR3 contains 13 residues. The CDR3 spells CASSLGGNTEAFF. As DNA, the CDR3 is TGTGCCAGCAGTTTAGGGGGTAACACTGAAGCTTTCTTT.

This clonotype was picked up many times. The chain recombines TRBV5-1 with TRBJ1-1; D ambiguous. CDR1 SGHRS and CDR2 YFSETQ come from the germline V gene. This CDR3 is built from 13 residues. V was clipped by 1 base and J by 1 base, with 5 bases between them. The CDR3 bases are TGCGCCAGCAGCTTGCTGGGGAACACTGAAGCTTTCTTT. Protein sequence: CASSLLGNTEAFF.

Many counts were recorded for this clonotype. This sequence joins TRBV20-1 and TRBJ2-3; 7 bases map to TRBD1. Germline V CDR1 and CDR2: DFQATT, SNEGSKA (reference sequence). V lost 5 bases to trimming and J lost 3 bases; unmatched junction nucleotides: 11. This CDR3 has 15 amino acids. CDR3 sequence: CSAPDRTGQTDTQYF. CDR3 DNA: TGCAGTGCTCCTGACAGGACAGGACAGACAGATACGCAGTATTTT.

This clonotype showed up many times. The rearrangement joins TRBV5-1 to TRBJ2-6; D gene unclear. CDR1 and CDR2 (germline): SGHRS, YFSETQ. The CDR3 covers 16 residues. V was trimmed by 1 base and J by 0 bases, leaving 8 bases between them. The CDR3 DNA sequence: TGCGCCAGCAGCTTGCAGGTTTCCTCTGGGGCCAACGTCCTGACTTTC. Amino acid sequence: CASSLQVSSGANVLTF.

This clonotype was counted many times. The chain joins TRBV5-1 to TRBJ2-3; 12 nucleotides align to TRBD2. V dropped 5 bases and J dropped 1; count of bases not matched to a gene: 5. The CDR3 runs 16 residues. CDR1 SGHRS and CDR2 YFSETQ come from the germline V gene. The CDR3 DNA is TGCGCCAGCAGACAGCTAGCGGGAGGGGGCACAGATACGCAGTATTTT. As protein: CASRQLAGGGTDTQYF. The whole variable domain, remainder taken from reference TRBV5-1 and TRBJ2-3, is KAGVTQTPRYLIKTRGQQVTLSCSPISGHRSVSWYQQTPGQGLQFLFEYFSETQRNKGNFPGRFSGRQFSNSRSEMNVSTLELGDSALYLCASRQLAGGGTDTQYFGPGTRLTVL.